The 28 T cell receptor beta chains listed next were all sequenced from one sample in a study of control samples from healthy donors and cancer patients. Libraries were prepared by immunoSEQ multiplex PCR; TCRdb keeps only in-frame clonotypes and omits some of them. The sample has 50,000 or so clones, about 80% seen once. Sequenced sample: blood. Source of these receptors: a man aged 65 to 85 in good health.

V and J are TRBV5-4 and TRBJ2-7, with D perhaps TRBD2 (5 bases). Trimming stripped 3 bases from V and 4 bases from J, with 11 bases between. Germline V CDR1 and CDR2: SGHNT, YYREEE (reference sequence). The CDR3 length is 13 residues. CDR3 region: CASSSPSRYEQYF. The CDR3 DNA follows: TGTGCCAGCAGCTCTCCTAGCAGGTACGAGCAGTACTTC.

The chain links TRBV30 to TRBJ2-1, with D possibly being TRBD2 (7 bases). The CDR3 is 14 residues long. V was pared by 2 bases and J by 8 bases, with 16 bases between. In germline, CDR1 is GTSNPN, CDR2 SVGIG (reference sequence). The CDR3 DNA sequence: TGTGCCTGGAGTAGGGGGGGAGGAGGGGATGAGCAGTTCTTC. This sequence encodes CAWSRGGGGDEQFF.

Worth noting for this clone: At one end, the junction sequence differs from germline, possibly due to a read error. This rearrangement joins TRBV11-2 to TRBJ2-1, with 9 bases fitting TRBD2. Germline V gene sequence: CDR1 SGHAT, CDR2 FQNNGV. This CDR3 is 13 amino acids long. In DNA, the CDR3 is TGTGCCAGCAGCTTAGCCTTGAGGACTAGCGCAGTCTTC. Its protein product is CASSLALRTSAVF.

In DNA, the CDR3 is TGCGCCAGCAGCTTGGAGTCAGGGGGGAACACTGAAGCTTTCTTT. It specifies CASSLESGGNTEAFF. This chain links TRBV5-1 with TRBJ1-1, with 7 bases fitting TRBD1. Germline trimming cut 0 bases from V and 1 base from J; bases unmatched to any gene: 3. Germline CDR1 and CDR2: SGHRS and YFSETQ. The CDR3 is 15 residues long.

This chain joins TRBV3-1 (or the pseudogene TRBV3-2) and TRBJ2-7; the D gene could be TRBD1 or TRBD2 (6 bases each). CDR3 size: 13 residues. Trimming pared 1 base from V and 5 bases from J, leaving 9 bases between. CDR1 and CDR2 from the germline V gene are LGHDT and YNNKEL (reference sequence). DNA of the CDR3: TGTGCCAGCAGCCAAGCCGGGGGCAACGAGCAGTACTTC. Encoded protein: CASSQAGGNEQYF.

The chain recombines TRBV11-2 with TRBJ2-3; 10 positions match TRBD2. The CDR3 totals 15 residues. Unmatched junction bases numbered 7, after V lost 5 bases and J lost 5 bases. Per the germline V gene, CDR1 is SGHAT and CDR2 is FQNNGV. The CDR3 loop is CASSPSGGAIDTQYF. The CDR3 nucleotides read TGTGCCAGCAGCCCGAGCGGGGGGGCCATAGATACGCAGTATTTT.

This rearrangement joins TRBV18 to TRBJ2-7; D gene ambiguous. The length of the CDR3 is 14 residues. Germline assignment: CDR1 KGHSH and CDR2 LQKENI. The V and J ends lost 2 bases and 1 base respectively, with 9 bases between them. This CDR3 reads CASSPTAFSYEQYF. As DNA, the CDR3 is TGTGCCAGCTCACCAACTGCTTTTTCCTACGAGCAGTACTTC.

The gene calls are TRBV28 and TRBJ1-1, with 8 bases fitting TRBD1. This CDR3 comprises 13 residues. Germline V gene lookup returns CDR1 MDHEN and CDR2 SYDVKM. J lost 7 bases, V lost 6 bases, and 7 bases had no gene match. For the CDR3, the DNA is TGTGCCAGCAGGTATATGGACAGGGATGAAGCTTTCTTT. Its translation is CASRYMDRDEAFF.

The chain combines TRBV5-4 with TRBJ1-1; 8 bases are a match to TRBD1. The germline gives CDR1 SGHNT, CDR2 YYREEE (reference sequence). The CDR3 has 14 amino acids. V shed 7 bases and J 4 bases; nucleotides not matched to a gene: 9. The chain's CDR3 is CASSDQGAFTEAFF. The CDR3, as DNA: TGTGCCAGCTCGGACCAGGGGGCATTCACTGAAGCTTTCTTT. Looking up the rest from reference TRBV5-4 and TRBJ1-1 gives the full variable domain: ETGVTQSPTHLIKTRGQQVTLRCSSQSGHNTVSWYQQALGQGPQFIFQYYREEENGRGNFPPRFSGLQFPNYSSELNVNALELDDSALYLCASSDQGAFTEAFFGQGTRLTVV.

This clone was seen once. The chain carries TRBV2 and TRBJ2-1; no firm D call. Germline loops: CDR1 SNHLY, CDR2 FYNNEI. Between the trimmed V and J ends, which lost 4 bases and 0 bases, there was a span of 10 bases. There are 15 residues in the CDR3. CDR3 sequence: CASSANLDSYNEQFF. CDR3 nucleotide sequence: TGTGCCAGCAGTGCAAACTTAGACTCCTACAATGAGCAGTTCTTC. The variable domain in full, completed from reference TRBV2 and TRBJ2-1, reads EPEVTQTPSHQVTQMGQEVILRCVPISNHLYFYWYRQILGQKVEFLVSFYNNEISEKSEIFDDQFSVERPDGSNFTLKIRSTKLEDSAMYFCASSANLDSYNEQFFGPGTRLTVL.

This clone has only one observation. This chain connects TRBV4-2 to TRBJ2-1; 10 nucleotides match TRBD2. The CDR3 extends over 18 amino acids. The germline V gene encodes CDR1 LGHNA and CDR2 YNFKEQ. With 1 base clipped from V and 8 bases from J, the junction kept 14 bases outside the gene matches. DNA of the CDR3: TGTGCCAGCAGCCAAGTCGGAGCGGGGGGGACCACCAGGGATGAGCAGTTCTTC. Protein sequence: CASSQVGAGGTTRDEQFF.

The chain uses TRBV4-2 and TRBJ2-1, with a weak D call TRBD1 (5 bases). V lost 2 bases and J 5 bases, leaving 19 bases between the germline ends. CDR1 and CDR2 (germline): LGHNA, YNFKEQ. This CDR3 has 17 residues. The CDR3, as DNA: TGTGCCAGCAGCCAAAACCTACAGGACAACGTGCACAATGAGCAGTTCTTC. Residues: CASSQNLQDNVHNEQFF.

The CDR3 is CATSEGQGTPGANVLTF. CDR3 nucleotides: TGTGCCACCAGTGAGGGACAGGGAACGCCCGGGGCCAACGTCCTGACTTTC. The chain has TRBV24-1 and TRBJ2-6, with TRBD1 matching over 9 bases. Germline CDR1 KGHDR, CDR2 SFDVKD. The CDR3 sequence is 17 residues long. V lost 4 bases to trimming and J lost 4 bases; unmatched junction nucleotides: 7.

The chain has TRBV10-2 and TRBJ1-5; D is unresolved. The length of the CDR3 is 14 residues. V was pared by 3 bases and J by 2 bases, with 8 bases between. In germline, CDR1 is WSHSY, CDR2 SAAADI. CDR3 in DNA: TGCGCCAGCAGTGAAGTTCTGGGCAATCAGCCCCAGCATTTT. This gives the protein CASSEVLGNQPQHF.

The chain links TRBV18 to TRBJ1-6, with D tentatively TRBD1 (5 bases). The CDR3 is made up of 17 amino acids. Deletions cut 3 bases from V and 10 bases from J, with 22 bases between. CDR1 and CDR2 from the germline V gene are KGHSH and LQKENI. The CDR3 reads CASSPSGQGGSRSPLHF. In DNA form, the CDR3 reads TGTGCCAGCTCACCCAGTGGGCAGGGTGGCTCTCGATCACCCCTCCACTTT. The full variable domain, with the rest looked up from reference TRBV18 and TRBJ1-6, is NAGVMQNPRHLVRRRGQEARLRCSPMKGHSHVYWYRQLPEEGLKFMVYLQKENIIDESGMPKERFSAEFPKEGPSILRIQQVVRGDSAAYFCASSPSGQGGSRSPLHFGNGTRLTVT.

The J gene is TRBJ2-5, the V gene TRBV5-6; TRBD2 matches 12 bases. CDR3 length equals 15 residues. Trimming at V came to 3 bases and at J to 5 bases, leaving 5 bases not matched to a gene. Germline V gives CDR1 SGHDT, CDR2 YYEEEE. CDR3 sequence reads: CASSSSGGGLETQYF. CDR3 nucleotide sequence: TGTGCCAGCAGCTCTAGCGGGGGGGGTCTCGAGACCCAGTACTTC.

V and J are TRBV3-1 (or the pseudogene TRBV3-2) and TRBJ2-1; 11 bases line up with TRBD1. V lost 8 bases to trimming and J lost 5 bases; unmatched junction nucleotides: 8. The CDR3 has 15 amino acids. CDR1 is LGHDT, CDR2 YNNKEL, per germline (reference sequence). CDR3 in amino acids: CASGRRDRGDNEQFF. The CDR3 DNA reads as TGTGCCAGCGGCCGCCGGGACAGGGGGGACAATGAGCAGTTCTTC.

This clone was detected a few times. The chain recombines TRBV24-1 with TRBJ1-1, with no clear D. V was shortened by 3 bases and J by 10 bases, with 8 bases between the two germline ends. Per germline, CDR1 KGHDR and CDR2 SFDVKD. This CDR3 contains 11 residues. DNA for the CDR3: TGTGCCACCAGTGATGGGGTTAGAGCTTTCTTT. It encodes CATSDGVRAFF.

CDR3 amino acids: CAWSVLIGRYGYTF. The CDR3 nucleotides read TGTGCCTGGAGTGTACTGATAGGACGCTATGGCTACACCTTC. This chain links TRBV30 with TRBJ1-2; D is unclear. The CDR3 is 14 residues long. V was shortened by 0 bases and J by 4 bases, with 12 bases between the two germline ends. Germline V lookup: CDR1 GTSNPN, CDR2 SVGIG (reference sequence). The full variable domain, with the rest looked up from reference TRBV30 and TRBJ1-2, is SQTIHQWPATLVQPVGSPLSLECTVEGTSNPNLYWYRQAAGRGLQLLFYSVGIGQISSEVPQNLSASRPQDRQFILSSKKLLLSDSGFYLCAWSVLIGRYGYTFGSGTRLTVV.

The V call is TRBV5-8, the J call TRBJ2-3; D is perhaps TRBD1 (6 bases). The CDR3 is 16 residues long. The V gene lost 4 bases and the J gene lost 1 base, with 16 bases spanning the gap. Germline V gene data show CDR1 as SGHTS and CDR2 as YDEGEE. CDR3 amino acids: CASSLGVDRRTDTQYF. The CDR3 DNA follows: TGTGCCAGCAGCCTGGGGGTGGACAGACGCACAGATACGCAGTATTTT.

The genes are TRBV30 and TRBJ1-3; 7 bases are a match to TRBD1. CDR1 and CDR2 from the germline V gene are GTSNPN and SVGIG (reference sequence). V lost 0 bases and J lost 0; bases outside the gene matches: 8. This CDR3 contains 17 residues. The chain's CDR3 is CAWSVRGQPYSGNTIYF. Written as DNA, the CDR3 is TGTGCCTGGAGTGTACGGGGACAGCCATACTCTGGAAACACCATATATTTT. Filled out from reference TRBV30 and TRBJ1-3, the complete variable domain reads SQTIHQWPATLVQPVGSPLSLECTVEGTSNPNLYWYRQAAGRGLQLLFYSVGIGQISSEVPQNLSASRPQDRQFILSSKKLLLSDSGFYLCAWSVRGQPYSGNTIYFGEGSWLTVV.

V gene TRBV29-1 combines with J gene TRBJ1-1; D remains ambiguous. V dropped 4 bases and J dropped 4 bases, with 16 bases sitting between them. Germline V CDR1 and CDR2: SQVTM, ANQGSEA. The CDR3 runs 14 residues. CDR3 DNA sequence: TGCAGCGTTGTAGGCTCGAACGGTGCCACTGAAGCTTTCTTT. Translated: CSVVGSNGATEAFF.

This clone was seen once. The CDR3 here is CASSLGVGGGNEQFF. The CDR3 DNA reads TGTGCCAGCAGCTTAGGGGTGGGAGGAGGAAATGAGCAGTTCTTC. The V gene is TRBV11-2, the J gene TRBJ2-1; the D gene is possibly TRBD2 (6 bases). This CDR3 is 15 amino acids long. Germline lookup yields CDR1 SGHAT and CDR2 FQNNGV. Trimming left V 1 base short and J 7 bases short, with 14 bases between.

V usage is TRBV27 and J usage is TRBJ2-3; 9 nucleotides match TRBD2. Losses at the gene ends were 6 bases for V and 2 bases for J; bases not matched to a gene: 9. The CDR3 has 16 residues. In germline, CDR1 is MNHEY, CDR2 SMNVEV (reference sequence). Written as DNA, the CDR3 is TGTGCCAGCAGGGTCGGCGGGAGGGGTCTCACAGATACGCAGTATTTT. As protein: CASRVGGRGLTDTQYF.

The chain combines TRBV7-9 with TRBJ1-2, with unresolved D. The CDR3 covers 15 residues. CDR1 is SEHNR, CDR2 FQNEAQ, per germline (reference sequence). Trimming cost V 5 bases and J 3 bases, with 16 bases left between them. CDR3 amino acids: CASSPVWANHYGYTF. Written as DNA, the CDR3 is TGTGCCAGCAGCCCTGTTTGGGCAAACCACTATGGCTACACCTTC.

The chain combines TRBV2 with TRBJ1-5, with TRBD1 identical over 8 bases. The CDR3 length is 13 residues. The germline V gene encodes CDR1 SNHLY and CDR2 FYNNEI. The J segment lost 7 bases and the V segment lost 8 bases, leaving 7 bases of the junction unmatched. CDR3 DNA: TGTGCCAGCTCACCAGGGGGCCGCCAGCCCCAGCATTTT. Amino acids: CASSPGGRQPQHF.

This clone was detected a few times. CDR3 in amino acids: CASSPTGGHGYTF. In DNA form, the CDR3 reads TGTGCCAGCAGCCCGACAGGGGGACATGGCTACACCTTC. The rearrangement joins TRBV7-3 to TRBJ1-2, with 9 bases fitting TRBD1. Trimming at V came to 5 bases and at J to 6 bases, leaving 4 bases not matched to a gene. CDR1 SGHTA and CDR2 FQGTGA come from the germline V gene. The length of the CDR3 is 13 residues.

This chain joins TRBV11-3 and TRBJ2-2; no reliable D call. This CDR3 has 14 amino acids. Germline CDR1 SGHNT, CDR2 YENEEA. V was shortened by 3 bases and J by 4 bases, with 9 bases between the two germline ends. CDR3 residues: CASSFETGTGELFF. CDR3 bases: TGTGCCAGCAGCTTTGAGACCGGCACCGGGGAGCTGTTTTTT.